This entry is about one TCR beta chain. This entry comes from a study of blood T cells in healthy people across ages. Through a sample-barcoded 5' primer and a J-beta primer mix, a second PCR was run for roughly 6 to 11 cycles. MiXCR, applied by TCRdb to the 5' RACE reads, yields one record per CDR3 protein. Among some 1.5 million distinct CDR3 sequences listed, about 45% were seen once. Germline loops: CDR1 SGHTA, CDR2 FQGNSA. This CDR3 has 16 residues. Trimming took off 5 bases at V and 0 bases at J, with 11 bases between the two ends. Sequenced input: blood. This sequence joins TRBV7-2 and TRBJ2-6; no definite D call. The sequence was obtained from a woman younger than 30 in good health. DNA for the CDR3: TGTGCCAGCAGCGTAGACGGCAGCTCTGGGGCCAACGTCCTGACTTTC. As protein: CASSVDGSSGANVLTF. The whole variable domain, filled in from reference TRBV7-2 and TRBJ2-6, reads GAGVSQSPSNKVTEKGKDVELRCDPISGHTALYWYRQSLGQGLEFLIYFQGNSAPDKSGLPSDRFSAERTGGSVSTLTIQRTQQEDSAVYLCASSVDGSSGANVLTFGAGSRLTVL.